This entry is about one T cell receptor (beta chain). The antigen is not known. The CDR3 extends over 13 amino acids. The V gene lost 4 bases and the J gene lost 4 bases, with 11 bases spanning the gap. The germline V gene encodes CDR1 GTSNPN and CDR2 SVGIG (reference sequence). The record originates from a study of T cell responses to AZD1222 COVID-19 vaccine. General study findings and limits: Repertoires were obtained only post-peak T cell response.

Sequencing was performed with immunoSEQ multiplex PCR; in TCRdb, only in-frame clones are kept and a portion is missing. The sample holds about 120,000 clones; under 95% are singletons and the top ten take approximately 5%. The rearrangement uses TRBV30 and TRBJ1-3; D unresolved. This clonotype was sampled from an adult who received the AZD1222 COVID-19 vaccine. The sequencing used peripheral blood, collected 28 days after the second AZD1222 dose. The chain's CDR3 is CAWNSGGGNTIYF. CDR3 nucleotide sequence: TGTGCCTGGAATTCGGGTGGCGGAAACACCATATATTTT.